Below are 21 T cell receptor beta chains sequenced from a single sample in a study of blood T cell repertoires in COVID-19. Data came from immunoSEQ multiplex PCR; TCRdb stores just in-frame clones and leaves some out. The sample holds under 300,000 clones, just under 90% seen once. The sequenced sample was PBMCs or T cells enriched from blood (not recorded which). All receptors derive from a woman aged 60 to 75 who had recovered from COVID-19.

The V gene is TRBV5-1, the J gene TRBJ2-7; 9 bases are shared with TRBD2. J lost 3 bases, V lost 0 bases, and 4 bases had no gene match. Germline V gene data show CDR1 as SGHRS and CDR2 as YFSETQ. The CDR3 loop spans 15 amino acids. CDR3 nucleotides: TGCGCCAGCAGCTTGGTGTCTAGCGGGGACTACGAGCAGTACTTC. This codes for CASSLVSSGDYEQYF.

The chain recombines TRBV27 with TRBJ1-6, with 10 bases that match TRBD1. V shed 0 bases and J 9 bases; nucleotides not matched to a gene: 2. This CDR3 is 15 amino acids long. Germline CDR1 reads MNHEY; CDR2 reads SMNVEV (reference sequence). This CDR3 is CASSLSWTGGSPLHF. CDR3 nucleotides: TGTGCCAGCAGTTTATCGTGGACAGGGGGTTCACCCCTCCACTTT.

As regards this clone: The identical CDR3 is also encoded by other nucleotide sequences in the sample. V usage is TRBV5-1 and J usage is TRBJ2-7; 8 bases match TRBD2. In germline, CDR1 is SGHRS, CDR2 YFSETQ. J gave up 5 bases and V 0 bases, and 1 base lay outside the gene matches. CDR3 length: 13 residues. The CDR3 spells CASSLGLANEQYF. For the CDR3, the DNA is TGCGCCAGCAGCTTGGGACTAGCGAACGAGCAGTACTTC.

This clone was detected only once. The rearrangement uses TRBV5-6 and TRBJ1-1; D is perhaps TRBD1 (6 bases). With 4 bases removed from V and 0 bases from J, the gap between germline ends came to 13 bases. Germline assignment: CDR1 SGHDT and CDR2 YYEEEE. CDR3 size: 15 residues. For the CDR3, the DNA is TGTGCCAGCAGCCCCGGGGCAGGGGTGAACACTGAAGCTTTCTTT. Protein: CASSPGAGVNTEAFF.

The rearrangement uses TRBV4-1 and TRBJ2-7, with D perhaps matching TRBD1 (5 bases). In germline, CDR1 is MGHRA, CDR2 YSYEKL. V lost 2 bases to trimming and J lost 2 bases, with 13 bases between them. The CDR3 is made up of 15 amino acids. For the CDR3, the DNA is TGCGCCAGCAGCCAACTTAGGGGTTGGGCCTACGAGCAGTACTTC. Translated, it gives CASSQLRGWAYEQYF.

The V call is TRBV9, the J call TRBJ1-5; weak D call: TRBD1 (6 bases). V lost 0 bases, J lost 4 bases, and 11 bases lay in between. CDR1 SGDLS and CDR2 YYNGEE come from the germline V gene. This CDR3 has 15 residues. The CDR3 nucleotides are TGTGCCAGCAGCGTAGGCAGGGGCTTTAATCAGCCCCAGCATTTT. Its protein product is CASSVGRGFNQPQHF.

The chain recombines TRBV16 with TRBJ2-7; a weak D match, TRBD1 (6 bases). CDR1 is KGHSY, CDR2 FQNENV, per germline. The CDR3 is 15 residues long. V was pared by 0 bases and J by 7 bases, with 16 bases between. CDR3 in amino acids: CASSQSGTGTWEQYF. The DNA for the CDR3 is TGTGCCAGCAGCCAATCGGGAACAGGGACCTGGGAGCAGTACTTC.

V gene TRBV30 combines with J gene TRBJ1-2; D ambiguous. This CDR3 region has 11 residues. Germline loops: CDR1 GTSNPN, CDR2 SVGIG (reference sequence). CDR3 sequence (DNA): TGTGCTATCAATCCCACATATGGCTACACCTTC. Translated: CAINPTYGYTF. Based on the CDR3 plus reference TRBV30 and TRBJ1-2, the full variable domain is SQTIHQWPATLVQPVGSPLSLECTVEGTSNPNLYWYRQAAGRGLQLLFYSVGIGQISSEVPQNLSASRPQDRQFILSSKKLLLSDSGFYLCAINPTYGYTFGSGTRLTVV.

V gene TRBV5-1 combines with J gene TRBJ1-5, with D unresolved. The CDR3 totals 16 residues. Germline loops: CDR1 SGHRS, CDR2 YFSETQ. V lost 1 base and J lost 2, with 13 bases in between. For the CDR3, the DNA is TGCGCCAGCAGCTTGTCTGGGCCACTCGGCAATCAGCCCCAGCATTTT. As protein: CASSLSGPLGNQPQHF. Combining the CDR3 with reference TRBV5-1 and TRBJ1-5 gives the whole variable domain KAGVTQTPRYLIKTRGQQVTLSCSPISGHRSVSWYQQTPGQGLQFLFEYFSETQRNKGNFPGRFSGRQFSNSRSEMNVSTLELGDSALYLCASSLSGPLGNQPQHFGDGTRLSIL.

Only a few counts were recorded for this clone. The V gene is TRBV5-6, the J gene TRBJ2-5, with TRBD2 matching 7 bases. In germline, CDR1 is SGHDT, CDR2 YYEEEE. V lost 7 bases and J lost 7; bases outside the gene matches: 7. The CDR3 is made up of 12 amino acids. The CDR3 region is CASATGRVTQYF. The CDR3 bases are TGTGCCAGCGCCACGGGGAGGGTGACCCAGTACTTC.

V is TRBV19 and J is TRBJ2-3; D is possibly TRBD1 (6 bases). The CDR3 spans 15 residues. V was shortened by 3 bases and J by 2 bases, with 12 bases between the two germline ends. CDR1 and CDR2 (germline): LNHDA, SQIVND (reference sequence). As DNA, the CDR3 is TGTGCCAGTAGTATTTTGCAGGGGACCACAGATACGCAGTATTTT. It translates to CASSILQGTTDTQYF. Supplemented by reference TRBV19 and TRBJ2-3, the full variable domain reads DGGITQSPKYLFRKEGQNVTLSCEQNLNHDAMYWYRQDPGQGLRLIYYSQIVNDFQKGDIAEGYSVSREKKESFPLTVTSAQKNPTAFYLCASSILQGTTDTQYFGPGTRLTVL.

The chain joins TRBV10-3 to TRBJ1-5, with D unclear. The CDR3 totals 13 residues. Trimming removed 10 bases from V and 0 bases from J, with 10 bases in between. Germline V gene data show CDR1 as ENHRY and CDR2 as SYGVKD. The CDR3 protein is CATLGASNQPQHF. CDR3 nucleotide sequence: TGTGCCACCCTGGGAGCTAGCAATCAGCCCCAGCATTTT.

The V and J genes are TRBV3-1 (or the pseudogene TRBV3-2) and TRBJ1-5; TRBD1 matches 8 bases. With 2 bases clipped from V and 1 base from J, the junction kept 16 bases outside the gene matches. The CDR3 contains 20 residues. The germline gives CDR1 LGHDT, CDR2 YNNKEL (reference sequence). CDR3 protein: CASSQKPLGQGAFSNQPQHF. DNA for the CDR3: TGTGCCAGCAGCCAAAAGCCCCTCGGACAGGGAGCCTTCAGCAATCAGCCCCAGCATTTT.

The gene calls are TRBV5-4 and TRBJ1-4; 8 nucleotides line up with TRBD1. The CDR3 is 16 residues long. Germline CDR1 reads SGHNT; CDR2 reads YYREEE (reference sequence). V gave up 4 bases and J gave up 8 bases; unmatched junction bases: 13. In DNA, the CDR3 is TGTGCCAGCAGCCTAGGACAGGGAGGGCGGGGAGAAAAACTGTTTTTT. Encoded protein: CASSLGQGGRGEKLFF.

This CDR3 is CASSPRTGGYEQYF. The DNA for the CDR3 is TGTGCCAGCTCACCAAGGACAGGGGGCTACGAGCAGTACTTC. The chain is built from TRBV18 and TRBJ2-7; 10 nucleotides match TRBD1. The germline V gene has CDR1 KGHSH and CDR2 LQKENI. The V gene end was trimmed by 2 bases and the J gene end by 3 bases; junction bases not matched to a gene: 1. The CDR3 is 14 residues long. The full variable domain, its missing parts supplied by reference TRBV18 and TRBJ2-7, is NAGVMQNPRHLVRRRGQEARLRCSPMKGHSHVYWYRQLPEEGLKFMVYLQKENIIDESGMPKERFSAEFPKEGPSILRIQQVVRGDSAAYFCASSPRTGGYEQYFGPGTRLTVT.

The V and J genes are TRBV18 and TRBJ1-4; TRBD1 matches at 7 bases. Germline CDR1 and CDR2: KGHSH and LQKENI. The CDR3 is made up of 15 amino acids. V lost 0 bases and J lost 5; bases outside the gene matches: 3. The CDR3 nucleotides read TGTGCCAGCTCACCACCATCCAGGGGGAATGAAAAACTGTTTTTT. As protein: CASSPPSRGNEKLFF.

The chain recombines TRBV5-4 with TRBJ1-2; D gene uncertain. V dropped 0 bases and J dropped 5 bases, with 11 bases sitting between them. CDR1 and CDR2 from the germline V gene are SGHNT and YYREEE (reference sequence). The length of the CDR3 is 14 residues. The CDR3 spells CASSLGGGKYGYTF. CDR3 in DNA: TGTGCCAGCAGCTTGGGAGGAGGGAAGTATGGCTACACCTTC.

CDR3 amino acids: CASSSTITHTEAFF. In DNA form, the CDR3 reads TGTGCCAGCAGCTCCACCATTACACACACTGAAGCTTTCTTT. The V call is TRBV7-2, the J call TRBJ1-1; no clear D gene. The CDR3 runs to 14 residues. CDR1 and CDR2 from the germline V gene are SGHTA and FQGNSA. V was shortened by 4 bases and J by 3 bases, with 12 bases between the two germline ends.

The chain carries TRBV5-1 and TRBJ2-1; a weak D match, TRBD2 (6 bases). CDR3 length: 16 amino acids. V gave up 0 bases and J gave up 0 bases, with 10 bases separating them. Germline V lookup: CDR1 SGHRS, CDR2 YFSETQ. The CDR3 sequence: CASSLDSGVSYNEQFF. For the CDR3, the DNA is TGCGCCAGCAGCTTGGACTCGGGGGTCTCCTACAATGAGCAGTTCTTC.

This clone was recorded a few times. This chain connects TRBV5-1 to TRBJ2-7; TRBD2 matches 9 bases. J was trimmed by 5 bases and V by 2 bases; bases with no gene match: 5. Germline-derived CDR1 and CDR2 are SGHRS and YFSETQ. The CDR3 covers 14 residues. DNA for the CDR3: TGCGCCAGCAGCTTTTTAGCGGGAGATAACGAGCAGTACTTC. This codes for CASSFLAGDNEQYF. The full variable domain, in which reference TRBV5-1 and TRBJ2-7 provide the parts outside the CDR3, is KAGVTQTPRYLIKTRGQQVTLSCSPISGHRSVSWYQQTPGQGLQFLFEYFSETQRNKGNFPGRFSGRQFSNSRSEMNVSTLELGDSALYLCASSFLAGDNEQYFGPGTRLTVT.

V and J are TRBV24-1 and TRBJ2-3; 7 bases line up with TRBD2. The CDR3 runs to 15 residues. Germline V gene data show CDR1 as KGHDR and CDR2 as SFDVKD. V trimming: 3 bases; J trimming: 0 bases; junction bases outside the gene matches: 2. The CDR3 sequence is CATSDSSGSTDTQYF. CDR3 nucleotide sequence: TGTGCCACCAGTGATAGTAGCGGGAGCACAGATACGCAGTATTTT.